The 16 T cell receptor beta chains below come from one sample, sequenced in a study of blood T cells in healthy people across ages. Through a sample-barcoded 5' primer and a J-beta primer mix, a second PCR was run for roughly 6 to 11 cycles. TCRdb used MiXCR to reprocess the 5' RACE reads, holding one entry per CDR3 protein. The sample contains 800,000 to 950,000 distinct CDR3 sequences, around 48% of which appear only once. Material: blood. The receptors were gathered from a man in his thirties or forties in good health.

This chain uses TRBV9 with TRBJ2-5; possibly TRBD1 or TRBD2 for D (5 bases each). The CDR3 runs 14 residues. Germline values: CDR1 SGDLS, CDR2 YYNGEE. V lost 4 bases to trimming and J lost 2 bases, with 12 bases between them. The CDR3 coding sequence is TGTGCCAGCAGCTCGCGAGGGGAACAAGAGACCCAGTACTTC. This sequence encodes CASSSRGEQETQYF.

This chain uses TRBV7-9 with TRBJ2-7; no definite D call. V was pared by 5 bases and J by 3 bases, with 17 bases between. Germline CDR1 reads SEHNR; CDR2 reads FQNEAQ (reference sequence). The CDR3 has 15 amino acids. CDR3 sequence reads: CASSPFGDVNYEQYF. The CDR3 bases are TGTGCCAGCAGCCCGTTTGGTGACGTAAACTACGAGCAGTACTTC.

CDR3 in DNA: TGTGCCAGCAAAAACAGGGAGGGTCCCACAGATACGCAGTATTTT. This gives the protein CASKNREGPTDTQYF. The chain links TRBV12-3 or TRBV12-4 to TRBJ2-3, with D perhaps matching TRBD2 (7 bases). V lost 7 bases and J 2 bases, leaving 16 bases between the germline ends. The CDR3 spans 15 residues.

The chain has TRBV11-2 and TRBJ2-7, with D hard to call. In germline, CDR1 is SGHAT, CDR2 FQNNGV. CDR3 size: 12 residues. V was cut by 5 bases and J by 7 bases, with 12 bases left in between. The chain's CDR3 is CASSPNSREQYF. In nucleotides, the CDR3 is TGTGCCAGCAGCCCCAATTCCCGGGAGCAGTACTTC.

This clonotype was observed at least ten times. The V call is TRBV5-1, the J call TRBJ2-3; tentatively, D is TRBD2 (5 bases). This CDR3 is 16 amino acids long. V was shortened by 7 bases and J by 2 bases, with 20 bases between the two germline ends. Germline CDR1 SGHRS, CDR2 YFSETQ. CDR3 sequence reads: CASLAGIHTSTDTQYF. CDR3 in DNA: TGCGCCAGCCTCGCCGGGATTCACACGTCCACAGATACGCAGTATTTT.

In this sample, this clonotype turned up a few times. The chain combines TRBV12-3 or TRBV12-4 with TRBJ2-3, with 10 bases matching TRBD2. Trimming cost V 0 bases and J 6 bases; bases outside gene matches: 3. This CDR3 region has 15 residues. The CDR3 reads CASSLAAGGLDTQYF. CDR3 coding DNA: TGTGCCAGCAGTTTAGCAGCGGGGGGGCTCGATACGCAGTATTTT.

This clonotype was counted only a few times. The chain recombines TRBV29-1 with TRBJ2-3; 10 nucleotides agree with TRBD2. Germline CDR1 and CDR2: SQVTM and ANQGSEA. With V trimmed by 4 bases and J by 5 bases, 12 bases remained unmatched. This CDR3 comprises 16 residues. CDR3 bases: TGCAGCGTTGTCCCAAGCGGGGGGGCCTTTGAAGATACGCAGTATTTT. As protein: CSVVPSGGAFEDTQYF.

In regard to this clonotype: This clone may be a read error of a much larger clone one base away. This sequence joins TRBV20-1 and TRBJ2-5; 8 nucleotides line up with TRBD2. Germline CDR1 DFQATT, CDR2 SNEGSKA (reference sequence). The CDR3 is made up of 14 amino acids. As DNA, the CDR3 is TGCAGTGCTACGTTAGCGGGGTTCCAAGAGGCCCAGTACTTC. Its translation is CSATLAGFQEAQYF.

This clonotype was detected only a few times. CDR3 amino acids: CASSTWTLGEKLFF. DNA for the CDR3: TGTGCCAGCAGCACCTGGACCTTGGGGGAAAAACTGTTTTTT. The J gene is TRBJ1-4, the V gene TRBV7-9; D is undetermined. This CDR3 is built from 14 residues. Germline values: CDR1 SEHNR, CDR2 FQNEAQ (reference sequence). The V gene lost 5 bases and the J gene lost 8 bases, with 15 bases spanning the gap.

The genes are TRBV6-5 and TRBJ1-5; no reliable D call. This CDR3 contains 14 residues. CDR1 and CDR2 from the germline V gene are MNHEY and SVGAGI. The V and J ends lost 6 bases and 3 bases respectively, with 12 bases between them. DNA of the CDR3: TGTGCCAGCAGCTCCCGGTCCTCCAATCAGCCCCAGCATTTT. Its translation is CASSSRSSNQPQHF.

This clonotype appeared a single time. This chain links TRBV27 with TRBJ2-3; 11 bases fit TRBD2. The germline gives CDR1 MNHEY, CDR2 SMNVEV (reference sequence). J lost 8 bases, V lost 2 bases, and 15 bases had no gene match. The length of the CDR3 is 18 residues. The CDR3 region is CASSLNPGLADQMGTQYF. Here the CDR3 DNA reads TGTGCCAGCAGTTTAAATCCGGGACTAGCGGACCAGATGGGTACGCAGTATTTT.

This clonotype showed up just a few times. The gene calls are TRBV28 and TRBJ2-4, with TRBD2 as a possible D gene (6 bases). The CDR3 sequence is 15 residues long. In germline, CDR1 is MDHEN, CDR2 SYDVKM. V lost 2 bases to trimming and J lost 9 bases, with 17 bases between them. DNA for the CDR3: TGTGCCAGCAGTTTAATTGTGGTAGGGGAGGCCATTCAGTACTTC. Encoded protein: CASSLIVVGEAIQYF.

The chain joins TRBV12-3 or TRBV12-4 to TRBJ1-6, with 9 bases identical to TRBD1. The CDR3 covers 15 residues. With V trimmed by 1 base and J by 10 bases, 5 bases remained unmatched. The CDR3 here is CASSLGDRVGSPLHF. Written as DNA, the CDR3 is TGTGCCAGCAGTTTAGGGGACAGGGTGGGCTCACCCCTCCACTTT.

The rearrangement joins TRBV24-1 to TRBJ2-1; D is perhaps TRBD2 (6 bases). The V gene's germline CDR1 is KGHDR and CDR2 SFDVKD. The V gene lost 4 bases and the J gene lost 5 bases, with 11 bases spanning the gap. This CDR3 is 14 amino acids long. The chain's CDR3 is CATSDIRGNNEQFF. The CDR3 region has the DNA TGTGCCACCAGTGACATACGGGGGAACAATGAGCAGTTCTTC.

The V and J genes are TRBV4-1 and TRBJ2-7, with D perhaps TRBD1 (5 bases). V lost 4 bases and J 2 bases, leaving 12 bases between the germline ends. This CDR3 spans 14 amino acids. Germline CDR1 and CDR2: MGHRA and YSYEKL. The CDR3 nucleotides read TGCGCCAGCAGCCCCCCGACAGCAGCCTACGAGCAGTACTTC. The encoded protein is CASSPPTAAYEQYF.

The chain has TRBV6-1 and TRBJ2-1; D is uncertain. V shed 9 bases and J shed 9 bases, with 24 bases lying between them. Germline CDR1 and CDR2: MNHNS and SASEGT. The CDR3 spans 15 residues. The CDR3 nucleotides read TGTGCCAGTTCCCTCGCGATGAGTCTCCCGGTTGAGCAGTTCTTC. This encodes CASSLAMSLPVEQFF.